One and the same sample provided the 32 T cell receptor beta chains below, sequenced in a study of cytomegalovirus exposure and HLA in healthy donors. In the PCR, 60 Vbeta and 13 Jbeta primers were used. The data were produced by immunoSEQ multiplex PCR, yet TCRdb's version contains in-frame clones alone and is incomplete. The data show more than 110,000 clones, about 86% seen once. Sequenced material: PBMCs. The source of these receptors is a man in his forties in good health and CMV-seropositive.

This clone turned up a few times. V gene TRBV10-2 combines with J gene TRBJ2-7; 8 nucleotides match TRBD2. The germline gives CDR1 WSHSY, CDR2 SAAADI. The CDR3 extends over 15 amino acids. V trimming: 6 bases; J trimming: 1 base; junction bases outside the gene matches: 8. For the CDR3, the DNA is TGCGCCAGCAGGGACCACGCGGGGGGATCCTACGAGCAGTACTTC. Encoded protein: CASRDHAGGSYEQYF.

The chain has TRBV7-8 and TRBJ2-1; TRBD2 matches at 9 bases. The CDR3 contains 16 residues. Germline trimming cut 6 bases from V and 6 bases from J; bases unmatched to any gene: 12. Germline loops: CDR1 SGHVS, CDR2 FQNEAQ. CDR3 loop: CASRLLAGVGSNEQFF. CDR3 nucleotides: TGTGCCAGCAGACTCTTAGCGGGAGTAGGGTCCAATGAGCAGTTCTTC.

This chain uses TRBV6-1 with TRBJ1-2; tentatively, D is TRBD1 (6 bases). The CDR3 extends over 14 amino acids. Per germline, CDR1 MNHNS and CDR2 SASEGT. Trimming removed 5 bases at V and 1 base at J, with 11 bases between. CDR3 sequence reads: CASSPGGHNYGYTF. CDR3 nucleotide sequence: TGTGCCAGCAGTCCCGGGGGGCATAACTATGGCTACACCTTC.

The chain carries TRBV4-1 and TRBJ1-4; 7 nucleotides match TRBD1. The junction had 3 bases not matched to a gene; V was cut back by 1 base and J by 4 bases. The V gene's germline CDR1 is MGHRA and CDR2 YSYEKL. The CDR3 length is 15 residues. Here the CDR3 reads CASSQGDSLNEKLFF. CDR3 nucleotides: TGCGCCAGCAGCCAAGGGGACAGCCTTAATGAAAAACTGTTTTTT.

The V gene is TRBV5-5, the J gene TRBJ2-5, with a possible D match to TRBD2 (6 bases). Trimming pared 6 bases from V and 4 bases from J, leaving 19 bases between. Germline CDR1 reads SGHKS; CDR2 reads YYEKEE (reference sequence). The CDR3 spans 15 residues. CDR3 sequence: CASTSGLIETETQYF. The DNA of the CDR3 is TGTGCCAGCACCTCGGGACTTATCGAAACAGAGACCCAGTACTTC.

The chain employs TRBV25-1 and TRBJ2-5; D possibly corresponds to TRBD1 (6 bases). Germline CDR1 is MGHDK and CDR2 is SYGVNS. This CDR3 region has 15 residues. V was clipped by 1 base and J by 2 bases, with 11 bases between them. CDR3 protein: CASSESGQKQETQYF. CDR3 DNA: TGTGCCAGCAGTGAATCCGGACAGAAGCAAGAGACCCAGTACTTC.

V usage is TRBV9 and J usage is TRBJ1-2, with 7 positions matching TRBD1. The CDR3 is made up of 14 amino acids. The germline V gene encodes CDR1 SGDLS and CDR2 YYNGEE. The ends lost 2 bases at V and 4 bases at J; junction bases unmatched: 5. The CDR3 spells CASSVSGGGYGYTF. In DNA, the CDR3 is TGTGCCAGCAGCGTGTCAGGGGGAGGCTATGGCTACACCTTC.

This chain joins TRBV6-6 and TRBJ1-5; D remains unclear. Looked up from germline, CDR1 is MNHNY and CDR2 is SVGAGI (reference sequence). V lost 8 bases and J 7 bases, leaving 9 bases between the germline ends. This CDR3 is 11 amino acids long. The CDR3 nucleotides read TGTGCCAGCTCCCCAGGCCAGCCCCAGCATTTT. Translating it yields CASSPGQPQHF.

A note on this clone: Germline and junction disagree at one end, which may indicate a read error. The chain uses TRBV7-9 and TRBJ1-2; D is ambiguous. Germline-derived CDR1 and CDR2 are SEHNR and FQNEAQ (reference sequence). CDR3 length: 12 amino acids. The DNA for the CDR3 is TGTTCCAGCAGCCTGACGGAGATCGGCTACACCTTC. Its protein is CSSSLTEIGYTF. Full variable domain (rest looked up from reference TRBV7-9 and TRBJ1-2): DTGVSQNPRHKITKRGQNVTFRCDPISEHNRLYWYRQTLGQGPEFLTYFQNEAQLEKSRLLSDRFSAERPKGSFSTLEIQRTEQGDSAMYLCSSSLTEIGYTFGSGTRLTVV.

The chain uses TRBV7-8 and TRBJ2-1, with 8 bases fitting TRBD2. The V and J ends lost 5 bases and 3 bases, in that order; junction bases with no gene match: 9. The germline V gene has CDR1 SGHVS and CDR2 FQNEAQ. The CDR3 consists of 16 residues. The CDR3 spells CASSGIAGRNYNEQFF. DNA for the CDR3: TGTGCCAGCAGCGGCATAGCGGGACGAAACTACAATGAGCAGTTCTTC.

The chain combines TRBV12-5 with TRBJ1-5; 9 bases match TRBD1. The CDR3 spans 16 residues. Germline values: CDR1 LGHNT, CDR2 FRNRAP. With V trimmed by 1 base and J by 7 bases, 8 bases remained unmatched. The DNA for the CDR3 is TGTGCTAGTGGTTTGGGGACAGGGGTTTACGGGCAGCCCCAGCATTTT. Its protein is CASGLGTGVYGQPQHF.

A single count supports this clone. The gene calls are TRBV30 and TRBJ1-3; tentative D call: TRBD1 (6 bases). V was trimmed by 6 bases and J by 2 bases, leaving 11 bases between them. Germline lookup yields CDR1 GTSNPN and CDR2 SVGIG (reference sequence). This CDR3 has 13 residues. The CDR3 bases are TGTGCCTGCACCAAGGGGGCTGGAAACACCATATATTTT. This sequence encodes CACTKGAGNTIYF. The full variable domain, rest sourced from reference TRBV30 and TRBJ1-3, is SQTIHQWPATLVQPVGSPLSLECTVEGTSNPNLYWYRQAAGRGLQLLFYSVGIGQISSEVPQNLSASRPQDRQFILSSKKLLLSDSGFYLCACTKGAGNTIYFGEGSWLTVV.

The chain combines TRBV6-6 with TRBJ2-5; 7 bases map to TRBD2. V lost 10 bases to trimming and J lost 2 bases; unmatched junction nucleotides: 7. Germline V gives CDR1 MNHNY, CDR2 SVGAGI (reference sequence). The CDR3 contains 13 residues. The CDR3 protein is CATSTSSQETQYF. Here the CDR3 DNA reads TGTGCCACCTCGACTAGCAGTCAAGAGACCCAGTACTTC.

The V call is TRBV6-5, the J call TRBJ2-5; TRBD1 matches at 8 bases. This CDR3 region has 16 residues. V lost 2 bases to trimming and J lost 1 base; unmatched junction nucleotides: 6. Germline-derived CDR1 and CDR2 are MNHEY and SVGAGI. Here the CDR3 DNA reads TGTGCCAGCAGTTACACCCAGGGGGCCGTCCAAGAGACCCAGTACTTC. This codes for CASSYTQGAVQETQYF.

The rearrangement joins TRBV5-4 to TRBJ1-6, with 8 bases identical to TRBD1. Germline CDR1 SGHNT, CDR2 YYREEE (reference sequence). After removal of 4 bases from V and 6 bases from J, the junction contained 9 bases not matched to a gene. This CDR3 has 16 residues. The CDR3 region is CASSIGRTGSNSPLHF. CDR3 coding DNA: TGTGCCAGCAGCATCGGCCGGACAGGGAGTAATTCACCCCTCCACTTT.

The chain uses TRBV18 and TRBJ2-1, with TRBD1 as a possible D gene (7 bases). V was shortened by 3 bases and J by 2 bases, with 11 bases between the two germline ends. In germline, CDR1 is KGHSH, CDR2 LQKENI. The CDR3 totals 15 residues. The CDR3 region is CASSPRDSAYNEQFF. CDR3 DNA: TGTGCCAGCTCACCGCGGGACAGTGCCTACAATGAGCAGTTCTTC.

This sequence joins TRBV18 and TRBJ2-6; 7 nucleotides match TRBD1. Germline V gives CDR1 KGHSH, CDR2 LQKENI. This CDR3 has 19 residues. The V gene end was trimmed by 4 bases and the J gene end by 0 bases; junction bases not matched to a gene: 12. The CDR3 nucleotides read TGTGCCAGCTCACACTACCGGGACAGCGCTAGCTCTGGGGCCAACGTCCTGACTTTC. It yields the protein CASSHYRDSASSGANVLTF. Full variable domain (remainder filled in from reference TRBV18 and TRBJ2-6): NAGVMQNPRHLVRRRGQEARLRCSPMKGHSHVYWYRQLPEEGLKFMVYLQKENIIDESGMPKERFSAEFPKEGPSILRIQQVVRGDSAAYFCASSHYRDSASSGANVLTFGAGSRLTVL.

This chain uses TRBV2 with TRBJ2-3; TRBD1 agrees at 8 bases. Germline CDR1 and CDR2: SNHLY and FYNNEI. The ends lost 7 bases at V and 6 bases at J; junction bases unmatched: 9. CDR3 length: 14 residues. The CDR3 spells CASMEAGGPDTQYF. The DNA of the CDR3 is TGTGCCAGCATGGAGGCAGGGGGCCCCGATACGCAGTATTTT.

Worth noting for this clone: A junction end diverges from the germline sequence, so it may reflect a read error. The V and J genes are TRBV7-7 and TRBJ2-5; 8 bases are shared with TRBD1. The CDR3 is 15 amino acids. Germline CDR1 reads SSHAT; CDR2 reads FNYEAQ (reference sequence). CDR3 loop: CASSSTGTGQETQYF. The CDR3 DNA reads TGTGCTAGCAGCTCCACCGGGACAGGACAAGAGACCCAGTACTTC. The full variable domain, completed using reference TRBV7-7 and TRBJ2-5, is GAGVSQSPRYKVTKRGQDVTLRCDPISSHATLYWYQQALGQGPEFLTYFNYEAQPDKSGLPSDRFSAERPEGSISTLTIQRTEQRDSAMYRCASSSTGTGQETQYFGPGTRLLVL.

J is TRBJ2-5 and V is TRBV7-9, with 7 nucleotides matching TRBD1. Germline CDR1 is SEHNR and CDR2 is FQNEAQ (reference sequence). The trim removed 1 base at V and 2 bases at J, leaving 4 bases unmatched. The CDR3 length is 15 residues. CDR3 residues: CASSLGWTGQETQYF. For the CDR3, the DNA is TGTGCCAGCAGCTTAGGATGGACAGGTCAAGAGACCCAGTACTTC. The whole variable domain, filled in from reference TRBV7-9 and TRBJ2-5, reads DTGVSQNPRHKITKRGQNVTFRCDPISEHNRLYWYRQTLGQGPEFLTYFQNEAQLEKSRLLSDRFSAERPKGSFSTLEIQRTEQGDSAMYLCASSLGWTGQETQYFGPGTRLLVL.

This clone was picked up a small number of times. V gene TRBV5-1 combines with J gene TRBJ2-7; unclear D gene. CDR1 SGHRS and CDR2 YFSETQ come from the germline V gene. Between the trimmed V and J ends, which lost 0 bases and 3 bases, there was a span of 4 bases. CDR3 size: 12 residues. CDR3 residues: CASSLVSYEQYF. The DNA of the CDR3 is TGCGCCAGCAGCTTGGTGAGCTACGAGCAGTACTTC.

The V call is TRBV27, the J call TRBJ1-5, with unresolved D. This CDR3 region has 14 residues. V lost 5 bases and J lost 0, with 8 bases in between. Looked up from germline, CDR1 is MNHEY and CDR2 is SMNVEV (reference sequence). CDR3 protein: CASSPRGSNQPQHF. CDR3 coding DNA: TGTGCCAGCAGTCCCCGGGGTAGCAATCAGCCCCAGCATTTT.

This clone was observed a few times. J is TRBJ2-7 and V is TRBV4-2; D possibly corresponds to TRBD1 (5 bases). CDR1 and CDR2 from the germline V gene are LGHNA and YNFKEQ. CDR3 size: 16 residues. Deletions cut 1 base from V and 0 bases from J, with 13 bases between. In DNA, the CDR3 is TGTGCCAGCAGCCAAGTGGTTAGGGGAAGCTCCTACGAGCAGTACTTC. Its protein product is CASSQVVRGSSYEQYF.

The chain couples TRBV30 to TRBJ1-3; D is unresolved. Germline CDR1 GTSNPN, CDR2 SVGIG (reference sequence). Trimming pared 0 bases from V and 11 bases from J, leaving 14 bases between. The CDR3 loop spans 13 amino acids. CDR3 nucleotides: TGTGCCTGGAGTGTACCCCCCAGTACCTCCATATATTTT. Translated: CAWSVPPSTSIYF.

CDR3 nucleotide sequence: TGTGCCACGACTAGCCCCACGGGAGGAACTGAAGCTTTCTTT. Its translation is CATTSPTGGTEAFF. This chain uses TRBV19 with TRBJ1-1; D uncertain. Trimming pared 10 bases from V and 5 bases from J, leaving 20 bases between. Germline lookup yields CDR1 LNHDA and CDR2 SQIVND (reference sequence). CDR3 size: 14 residues. Together with reference TRBV19 and TRBJ1-1, the CDR3 gives the full variable domain: DGGITQSPKYLFRKEGQNVTLSCEQNLNHDAMYWYRQDPGQGLRLIYYSQIVNDFQKGDIAEGYSVSREKKESFPLTVTSAQKNPTAFYLCATTSPTGGTEAFFGQGTRLTVV.

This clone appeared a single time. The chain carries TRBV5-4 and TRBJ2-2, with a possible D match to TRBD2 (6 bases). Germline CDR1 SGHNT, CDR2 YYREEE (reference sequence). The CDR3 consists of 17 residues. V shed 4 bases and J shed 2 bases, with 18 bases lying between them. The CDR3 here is CASSPSTRPKNTGELFF. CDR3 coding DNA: TGTGCCAGCAGCCCTTCGACTAGACCGAAAAACACCGGGGAGCTGTTTTTT.

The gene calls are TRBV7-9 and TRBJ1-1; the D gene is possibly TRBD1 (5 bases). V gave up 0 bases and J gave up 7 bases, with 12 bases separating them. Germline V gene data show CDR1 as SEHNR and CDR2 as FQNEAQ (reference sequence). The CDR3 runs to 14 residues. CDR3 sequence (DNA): TGTGCCAGCAGCTTAGCCGGGGACTTAGGTGAAGCTTTCTTT. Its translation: CASSLAGDLGEAFF.

Here the CDR3 reads CASSDSDRRYTF. DNA of the CDR3: TGTGCCAGCAGTGACTCGGACAGGAGGTACACCTTC. This chain joins TRBV6-4 and TRBJ1-2; 7 nucleotides align to TRBD1. The V gene's germline CDR1 is MRHNA and CDR2 SNTAGT. The CDR3 length is 12 residues. With 0 bases clipped from V and 11 bases from J, the junction kept 3 bases outside the gene matches.

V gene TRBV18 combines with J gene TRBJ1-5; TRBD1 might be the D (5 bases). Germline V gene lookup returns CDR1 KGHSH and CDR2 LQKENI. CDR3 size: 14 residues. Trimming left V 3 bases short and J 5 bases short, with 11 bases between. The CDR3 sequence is CASSPDSLHQPQHF. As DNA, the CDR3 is TGTGCCAGCTCACCCGACAGCCTCCATCAGCCCCAGCATTTT.

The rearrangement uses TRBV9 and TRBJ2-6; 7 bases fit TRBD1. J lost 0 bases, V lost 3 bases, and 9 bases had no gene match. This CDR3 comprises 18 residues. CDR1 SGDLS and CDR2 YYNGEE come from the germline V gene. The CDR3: CASSEPTGVPSGANVLTF. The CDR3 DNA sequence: TGTGCCAGCAGCGAACCTACAGGGGTACCCTCTGGGGCCAACGTCCTGACTTTC.

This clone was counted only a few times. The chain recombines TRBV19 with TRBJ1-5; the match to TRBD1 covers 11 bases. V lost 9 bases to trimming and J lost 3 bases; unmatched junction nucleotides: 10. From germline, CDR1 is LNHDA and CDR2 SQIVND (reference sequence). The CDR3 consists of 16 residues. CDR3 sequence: CASEGTGGWNNQPQHF. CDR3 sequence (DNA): TGTGCCAGCGAGGGGACAGGGGGATGGAACAATCAGCCCCAGCATTTT.

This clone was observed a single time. The CDR3 DNA reads TGTGCCAGCAGCCCCTCCCCCTACGAGCAGTACTTC. Translation gives CASSPSPYEQYF. The rearrangement joins TRBV9 to TRBJ2-5, with D hard to call. The DNA end is a closer match to TRBJ2-7, so the J assignment may be wrong. There are 12 residues in the CDR3. Per germline, CDR1 SGDLS and CDR2 YYNGEE.